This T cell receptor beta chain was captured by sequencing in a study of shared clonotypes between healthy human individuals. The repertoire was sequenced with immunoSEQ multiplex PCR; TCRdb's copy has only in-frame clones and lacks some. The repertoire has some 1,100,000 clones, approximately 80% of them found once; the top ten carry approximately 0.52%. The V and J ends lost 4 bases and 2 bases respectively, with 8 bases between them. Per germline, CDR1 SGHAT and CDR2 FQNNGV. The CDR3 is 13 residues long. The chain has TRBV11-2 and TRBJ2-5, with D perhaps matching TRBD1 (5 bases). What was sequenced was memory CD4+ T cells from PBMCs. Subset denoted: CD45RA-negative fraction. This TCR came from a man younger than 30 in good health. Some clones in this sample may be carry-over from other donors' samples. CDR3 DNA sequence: TGTGCCAGCAGCTCGACAGTACAAGAGACCCAGTACTTC. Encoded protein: CASSSTVQETQYF.